This T cell receptor (beta chain) was recorded in a study of blood T cell repertoires in COVID-19. As for the study in general: Acute-phase and convalescent COVID-19 samples originated in the United States, Italy and Spain.

The germline V gene has CDR1 KGHDR and CDR2 SFDVKD. Trimming at V came to 4 bases and at J to 12 bases, leaving 8 bases not matched to a gene. The CDR3 sequence is 13 residues long. Original processing notes: Cell counts per sample came from amplifying reference gene primers. Libraries were prepared by immunoSEQ multiplex PCR; TCRdb keeps only in-frame clonotypes and omits some of them. Clone size and V and J calls were adopted from that table, with D and trimming inferred from the DNA. This sample has about 190,000 clones; around 82% occur once, and the top ten carry 17%. The TCR originated in a woman aged 50 to 60 with acute COVID-19. The chain has TRBV24-1 and TRBJ2-1; 7 bases align to TRBD1. Sequenced input: PBMCs or T cells enriched from blood (not recorded which). The CDR3 region has the DNA TGTGCCACCAGTGACTCCGACAGGGATAGGCAGTTCTTC. This gives the protein CATSDSDRDRQFF.